The 23 T cell receptor beta chains given below trace back to one sample, sequenced in a study of Ad26.COV2.S vaccination and SARS-CoV-2 variants. The data were produced by immunoSEQ multiplex PCR, yet TCRdb's version contains in-frame clones alone and is incomplete. This sample has 300,000 to 500,000 clones; approximately 91% occur once, and the top ten carry 3% to 4.5%. As to treatment: 19 received Ad26.COV2.S at low or high dose, single or two shots; several received placebo; per-sample allocation not given. Following the first vaccine or placebo injection, samples were taken on day 63. The sample in question was peripheral blood, obtained in a trial of Ad26.COV2.S vaccine versus placebo. These receptors all come from a person aged 18-60 years who received the Ad26.COV2.S COVID-19 vaccine or a placebo.

The V gene is TRBV11-3, the J gene TRBJ2-1; TRBD1 is a possible D gene (6 bases). V dropped 2 bases and J dropped 8 bases, with 22 bases sitting between them. Germline V gene sequence: CDR1 SGHNT, CDR2 YENEEA. CDR3 length equals 17 residues. DNA of the CDR3: TGTGCCAGCAGCTTAAGCACCCGGGACACCCGCTTAGATGAGCAGTTCTTC. Protein product: CASSLSTRDTRLDEQFF.

The rearrangement joins TRBV5-1 to TRBJ2-7; 7 positions agree with TRBD1. The CDR3 covers 17 residues. Germline CDR1 is SGHRS and CDR2 is YFSETQ. J gave up 2 bases and V 6 bases, and 17 bases lay outside the gene matches. CDR3 loop: CASTRSFPGTEAYEQYF. CDR3 sequence (DNA): TGCGCCAGCACCCGGAGTTTCCCCGGGACAGAAGCCTACGAGCAGTACTTC.

This chain connects TRBV7-9 to TRBJ2-5; D is undetermined. The length of the CDR3 is 11 residues. CDR1 and CDR2 from the germline V gene are SEHNR and FQNEAQ (reference sequence). Trimming stripped 5 bases from V and 4 bases from J, with 5 bases between. In DNA, the CDR3 is TGTGCCAGCAGCCGCACAGAGACCCAGTACTTC. It specifies CASSRTETQYF.

The rearrangement uses TRBV6-6 and TRBJ1-4; D ambiguous. This CDR3 spans 14 amino acids. Germline V gene sequence: CDR1 MNHNY, CDR2 SVGAGI (reference sequence). V was shortened by 7 bases and J by 5 bases, with 14 bases between the two germline ends. The CDR3 nucleotides read TGTGCCAGCAAGGTACCCGGGATCAATGAAAAACTGTTTTTT. It translates to CASKVPGINEKLFF.

The chain carries TRBV4-1 and TRBJ1-5; no definite D call. Germline CDR1 reads MGHRA; CDR2 reads YSYEKL. The germline V and J ends were trimmed by 4 bases and 6 bases, with 19 bases remaining between them. The CDR3 runs to 16 residues. The CDR3 DNA reads TGCGCCAGCAGCCGAGCAGAGATAGGAATGGGTCAGCCCCAGCATTTT. This codes for CASSRAEIGMGQPQHF.

CDR3 in DNA: TGTGCCAGCAGCGGACGGACAGGGGCGGAAGAGACCCAGTACTTC. Translating it yields CASSGRTGAEETQYF. The J gene is TRBJ2-5, the V gene TRBV9; 9 bases align to TRBD1. V gave up 3 bases and J gave up 3 bases; unmatched junction bases: 6. This CDR3 has 15 residues. CDR1 is SGDLS, CDR2 YYNGEE, per germline.

CDR3 nucleotide sequence: TGTGCCAGCTCACAGACCTTGGGGAGCTCCTCTGGGGCCAACGTCCTGACTTTC. Protein product: CASSQTLGSSSGANVLTF. The V and J genes are TRBV18 and TRBJ2-6, with D possibly being TRBD2 (5 bases). The CDR3 has 18 residues. Germline V lookup: CDR1 KGHSH, CDR2 LQKENI. Trimming stripped 4 bases from V and 0 bases from J, with 16 bases between.

This clone was observed a single time. The genes are TRBV6-1 and TRBJ1-2, with 10 bases that match TRBD1. J gave up 8 bases and V 1 base, and 4 bases lay outside the gene matches. The CDR3 contains 14 residues. Germline V gene data show CDR1 as MNHNS and CDR2 as SASEGT. CDR3 amino acids: CASSEVRDRGGYTF. CDR3 nucleotides: TGTGCCAGCAGTGAAGTGAGGGACAGGGGAGGCTACACCTTC.

The rearrangement joins TRBV4-3 to TRBJ2-5, with TRBD2 as a possible D gene (5 bases). Trimming removed 1 base at V and 1 base at J, with 13 bases between. CDR3 length: 16 amino acids. Germline values: CDR1 LGHNA, CDR2 YSLEER. CDR3: CASSQGPGNLQETQYF. In nucleotides, the CDR3 is TGCGCCAGCAGCCAAGGCCCGGGAAACCTCCAAGAGACCCAGTACTTC.

The gene calls are TRBV18 and TRBJ2-1; D may be TRBD2 (5 bases). V was trimmed by 3 bases and J by 6 bases, leaving 6 bases between them. Germline assignment: CDR1 KGHSH and CDR2 LQKENI. The CDR3 extends over 12 amino acids. The CDR3 region is CASSPGSNEQFF. DNA of the CDR3: TGTGCCAGCTCACCGGGGAGCAATGAGCAGTTCTTC.

The chain joins TRBV11-1 to TRBJ2-2; no reliable D call. V shed 6 bases and J shed 5 bases, with 13 bases lying between them. The CDR3 has 14 residues. Germline V lookup: CDR1 SGHAT, CDR2 FQDESV (reference sequence). The CDR3 is CASSRTRRTGELFF. In nucleotides, the CDR3 is TGTGCCAGCAGTAGGACCCGGCGGACCGGGGAGCTGTTTTTT.

V usage is TRBV4-1 and J usage is TRBJ2-1; D not certain. From germline, CDR1 is MGHRA and CDR2 YSYEKL. Trimming pared 2 bases from V and 8 bases from J, leaving 19 bases between. The CDR3 runs to 16 residues. DNA of the CDR3: TGCGCCAGCAGCCAACCAGACTGGGTCCCTGGGGATGAGCAGTTCTTC. As protein: CASSQPDWVPGDEQFF.

V gene TRBV11-1 combines with J gene TRBJ1-1; no clear D gene. V dropped 0 bases and J dropped 7 bases, with 9 bases sitting between them. CDR3 length: 13 amino acids. Germline CDR1 is SGHAT and CDR2 is FQDESV (reference sequence). The CDR3 protein is CASSLAEADEAFF. For the CDR3, the DNA is TGTGCCAGCAGCTTAGCGGAGGCAGATGAAGCTTTCTTT.

This clone was found a few times. This chain joins TRBV5-1 and TRBJ1-2; D ambiguous. V shed 1 base and J shed 0 bases, with 10 bases lying between them. The CDR3 consists of 15 residues. Germline loops: CDR1 SGHRS, CDR2 YFSETQ. The CDR3 DNA reads TGCGCCAGCAGCTTGTGGGTCGGAGCTAACTATGGCTACACCTTC. Translated, it gives CASSLWVGANYGYTF.

The chain joins TRBV18 to TRBJ2-5; the D is unclear. Germline assignment: CDR1 KGHSH and CDR2 LQKENI. The V and J ends lost 5 bases and 2 bases respectively, with 9 bases between them. CDR3 length equals 13 residues. CDR3 amino acids: CASSSRQQETQYF. CDR3 bases: TGTGCCAGCTCATCACGCCAACAAGAGACCCAGTACTTC.

V gene TRBV7-2 combines with J gene TRBJ2-7, with 7 bases fitting TRBD2. Germline trimming cut 5 bases from V and 0 bases from J; bases unmatched to any gene: 7. The length of the CDR3 is 15 residues. Germline CDR1 SGHTA, CDR2 FQGNSA. The CDR3 nucleotides are TGTGCCAGCAGCGCTGGTGGCGGGAGCTCCTACGAGCAGTACTTC. Its protein is CASSAGGGSSYEQYF.

V usage is TRBV5-4 and J usage is TRBJ1-1; D uncertain. V lost 0 bases, J lost 3 bases, and 9 bases lay in between. CDR3 length: 14 residues. Looked up from germline, CDR1 is SGHNT and CDR2 is YYREEE (reference sequence). Written as DNA, the CDR3 is TGTGCCAGCAGCTTGGATCCTGCGGACACTGAAGCTTTCTTT. Residues: CASSLDPADTEAFF.

V gene TRBV5-4 combines with J gene TRBJ2-2; 8 positions match TRBD2. V lost 5 bases and J lost 0; bases outside the gene matches: 6. The CDR3 has 16 amino acids. The germline gives CDR1 SGHNT, CDR2 YYREEE (reference sequence). The CDR3: CASRPGGKTNTGELFF. CDR3 nucleotide sequence: TGTGCCAGCAGACCGGGGGGGAAAACGAACACCGGGGAGCTGTTTTTT.

A few counts support this clone. The genes are TRBV7-2 and TRBJ2-7; no definite D call. V was pared by 2 bases and J by 1 base, with 9 bases between. This CDR3 spans 14 amino acids. In germline, CDR1 is SGHTA, CDR2 FQGNSA. Here the CDR3 DNA reads TGTGCCAGCAGCTTACTGGCAGGTTCCTACGAGCAGTACTTC. The encoded protein is CASSLLAGSYEQYF. The full variable domain, its missing parts supplied by reference TRBV7-2 and TRBJ2-7, is GAGVSQSPSNKVTEKGKDVELRCDPISGHTALYWYRQSLGQGLEFLIYFQGNSAPDKSGLPSDRFSAERTGGSVSTLTIQRTQQEDSAVYLCASSLLAGSYEQYFGPGTRLTVT.

The chain employs TRBV2 and TRBJ1-2; TRBD1 agrees at 7 bases. CDR1 SNHLY and CDR2 FYNNEI come from the germline V gene. Trimming removed 8 bases from V and 6 bases from J; junction bases left unmatched: 12. The length of the CDR3 is 14 residues. CDR3 coding DNA: TGTGCCAGCGGAAGCCTCGGGACAGTAAATGGCTACACCTTC. It translates to CASGSLGTVNGYTF.

This clone was seen ten or more times. The CDR3 sequence: CASSSFENQPQHF. The CDR3 nucleotides are TGTGCCAGCAGTAGCTTTGAGAATCAGCCCCAGCATTTT. The chain couples TRBV6-2 or TRBV6-3 to TRBJ1-5; D unresolved. CDR1 is MNHEY, CDR2 SVGEGT, per germline. Trimming removed 5 bases at V and 4 bases at J, with 9 bases between. CDR3 size: 13 residues.

The V and J genes are TRBV10-3 and TRBJ1-2, with D hard to call. The V gene lost 6 bases and the J gene lost 0 bases, with 14 bases spanning the gap. The V gene's germline CDR1 is ENHRY and CDR2 SYGVKD. The CDR3 sequence is 15 residues long. The CDR3 sequence is CAIRPSTAANYGYTF. The DNA for the CDR3 is TGTGCCATCAGGCCATCGACGGCGGCTAACTATGGCTACACCTTC.

The DNA of the CDR3 is TGTGCCAGCAGTTACAAGGTGCGCAGGACTAACTATGGCTACACCTTC. It translates to CASSYKVRRTNYGYTF. The V gene is TRBV6-2 or TRBV6-3, the J gene TRBJ1-2; D remains unclear. From germline, CDR1 is MNHEY and CDR2 SVGEGT. Trimming shortened V by 2 bases and J by 0 bases, and 13 bases separated the two germline ends. CDR3 length: 16 residues.